This TCR beta chain appears in the sequencing data of a study of beta chain features in type 1 diabetes. Study summary: Patients looked much like healthy donors when it came to age, gender and cell yields. General study points: Shorter TCRB CDR3s, moderately but significantly so, marked every one of the four CD4+ subsets in Type 1 diabetes patients. cDNA-based reads could over-represent cells with high TCR expression. More deletions and fewer insertions at VDJ junctions were seen in type 1 diabetes patients.

Every isolated RNA sample was fully reverse transcribed, so sequencing captured expressed TCRB transcripts. Libraries were prepared by immunoSEQ multiplex PCR; TCRdb keeps only in-frame clonotypes and omits some of them. The sample gives under 850,000 clones, around an eighth of which show up once; roughly 0.022% is in the top ten. This clone was detected only a few times. Its target is not known. Germline V gene lookup returns CDR1 LGHNT and CDR2 FRNRAP. V lost 5 bases and J lost 7, with 15 bases in between. The CDR3 has 14 residues. Sorting based on CD45RO/CCR7/CD25/CD127/CD95/CD27 separated CD4+ naive, central memory, regulatory and stem cell-like memory cells.

The receptor's source is a man aged 18 to 30 with type 1 diabetes. The rearrangement uses TRBV12-5 and TRBJ1-5, with D maybe TRBD1 (6 bases). Sequenced: naive CD4+ T cells from blood. CDR3 region: CASGPWGAEQPQHF. Written as DNA, the CDR3 is TGTGCTAGTGGTCCCTGGGGGGCGGAACAGCCCCAGCATTTT.